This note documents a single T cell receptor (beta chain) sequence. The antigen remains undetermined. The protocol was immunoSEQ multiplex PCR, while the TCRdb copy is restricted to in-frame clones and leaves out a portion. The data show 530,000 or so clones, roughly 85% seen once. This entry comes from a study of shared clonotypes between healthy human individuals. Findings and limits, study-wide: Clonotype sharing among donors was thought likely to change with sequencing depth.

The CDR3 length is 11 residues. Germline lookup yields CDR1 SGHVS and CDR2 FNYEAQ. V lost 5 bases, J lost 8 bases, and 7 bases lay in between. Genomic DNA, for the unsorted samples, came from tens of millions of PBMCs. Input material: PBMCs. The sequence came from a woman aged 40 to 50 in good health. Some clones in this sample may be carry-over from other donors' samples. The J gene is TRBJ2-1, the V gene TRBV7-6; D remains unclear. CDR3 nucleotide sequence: TGTGCCAGCAGCCTTTACCATGAGCAGTTCTTC. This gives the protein CASSLYHEQFF.